These 4 T cell receptor beta chains came from one sample sequenced in a study of T cell responses to AZD1222 COVID-19 vaccine. Data came from immunoSEQ multiplex PCR; TCRdb stores just in-frame clones and leaves some out. The table records under 95,000 clones, about 86% of them present only once. Specimen: peripheral blood, collected on day 0 of AZD1222 vaccination. The source of these receptors is an adult in good health.

The chain couples TRBV11-2 to TRBJ2-1, with 11 bases identical to TRBD1. Germline assignment: CDR1 SGHAT and CDR2 FQNNGV. V gave up 7 bases and J gave up 0 bases; unmatched junction bases: 14. The CDR3 is 19 amino acids. The CDR3 coding sequence is TGTGCCAGCATCCTAAGGGGACAGGGGGTCCCTAGCTCCTACAATGAGCAGTTCTTC. Its protein product is CASILRGQGVPSSYNEQFF.

This clone was recorded once. The rearrangement joins TRBV18 to TRBJ2-2, with unresolved D. The CDR3 covers 14 residues. The germline CDR1 and CDR2 sequences are KGHSH and LQKENI. Between the trimmed V and J ends, which lost 2 bases and 2 bases, there was a span of 6 bases. DNA of the CDR3: TGTGCCAGCTCACCAAACAGCAACACCGGGGAGCTGTTTTTT. Translated, it gives CASSPNSNTGELFF.

The rearrangement joins TRBV27 to TRBJ1-2; TRBD1 is a possible D gene (6 bases). Germline V lookup: CDR1 MNHEY, CDR2 SMNVEV (reference sequence). V gave up 5 bases and J gave up 2 bases, with 18 bases separating them. The CDR3 runs to 16 residues. The CDR3 DNA sequence: TGTGCCAGCAGTCCACGAGGGAGGGGGAGGAACTATGGCTACACCTTC. Translation gives CASSPRGRGRNYGYTF.

The table lists this clone with a count of one. J is TRBJ2-1 and V is TRBV27; TRBD2 agrees at 10 bases. CDR1 is MNHEY, CDR2 SMNVEV, per germline (reference sequence). The junction had 12 bases not matched to a gene; V was cut back by 0 bases and J by 4 bases. The CDR3 extends over 19 amino acids. In DNA, the CDR3 is TGTGCCAGCAGTTTATCGAGTTACGGACTAGCGGAAAAATACAATGAGCAGTTCTTC. This sequence encodes CASSLSSYGLAEKYNEQFF.